A single sample is the source of the 3 T cell receptor beta chains below, sequenced in a study of T cells in localized non-small cell lung cancer. Some clones are missing from TCRdb's copy, which holds only in-frame ones; the method was immunoSEQ multiplex PCR. In the table there are some 52,000 clones, around 81% of which are singletons. The source was PBMCs, collected before any cancer treatment. The origin of the receptors is a woman aged 35-75 years with stage II lung adenocarcinoma.

The rearrangement links TRBV6-5 to TRBJ1-2; possible D gene TRBD1, 5 bases. The CDR3 covers 13 residues. Germline V gene sequence: CDR1 MNHEY, CDR2 SVGAGI. Trimming left V 6 bases short and J 6 bases short, with 14 bases between. CDR3 sequence (DNA): TGTGCCAGCAGCTTGGGTCCGGGGGATGGCTACACCTTC. Translated: CASSLGPGDGYTF.

This clone was counted at least ten times. The J gene is TRBJ1-1, the V gene TRBV28; D not certain. Trimming took off 8 bases at V and 6 bases at J, with 13 bases between the two ends. Germline V lookup: CDR1 MDHEN, CDR2 SYDVKM. The CDR3 totals 12 residues. In DNA, the CDR3 is TGTGCCAGCTTGGAAGCCGGGCCTGAAGCTTTCTTT. Its translation is CASLEAGPEAFF.

This chain joins TRBV2 and TRBJ1-2; D is ambiguous. Germline CDR1 and CDR2: SNHLY and FYNNEI. This CDR3 is built from 15 residues. Deletions cut 6 bases from V and 4 bases from J, with 18 bases between. CDR3 residues: CASSFREGFSYGYTF. CDR3 nucleotides: TGTGCCAGCAGCTTCAGAGAGGGCTTTTCCTATGGCTACACCTTC.